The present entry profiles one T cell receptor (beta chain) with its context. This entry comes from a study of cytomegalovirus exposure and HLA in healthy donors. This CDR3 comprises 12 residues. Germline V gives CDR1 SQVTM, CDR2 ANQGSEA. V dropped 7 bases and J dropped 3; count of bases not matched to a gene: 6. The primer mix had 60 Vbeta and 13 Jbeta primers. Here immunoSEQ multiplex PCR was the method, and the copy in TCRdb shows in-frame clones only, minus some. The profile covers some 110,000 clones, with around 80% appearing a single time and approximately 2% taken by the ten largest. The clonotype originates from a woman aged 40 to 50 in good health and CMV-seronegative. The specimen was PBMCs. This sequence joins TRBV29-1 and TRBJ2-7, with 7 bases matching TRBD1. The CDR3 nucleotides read TGCAGCGCACGGACAGGACACTACGAGCAGTACTTC. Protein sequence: CSARTGHYEQYF.